The 22 T cell receptor beta chains in this list originate from one sample, sequenced in a study of T cell repertoires in cytomegalovirus infection. TCRdb analysed the reads with MiXCR anew, one entry per CDR3 protein. In the table there are 310,000 or so distinct CDR3 sequences, around 9.6% of which are singletons. The sample taken for sequencing was PBMCs. These TCRs come from a human donor in good health (CMV status not recorded). Some clones in this sample may be carry-over from other donors' samples.

A single count supports this clonotype. The junction does not match germline at one end; this may be a read error. This chain connects TRBV2 to TRBJ2-2; D is ambiguous. Germline values: CDR1 SNHLY, CDR2 FYNNEI. CDR3 length equals 16 residues. In DNA, the CDR3 is TGTGCCGGCAGTGTTCTTGGCAGGCAATCTACCGGGGAGCTGTTTTTT. Amino acid sequence: CAGSVLGRQSTGELFF. The full variable domain, rest sourced from reference TRBV2 and TRBJ2-2, is EPEVTQTPSHQVTQMGQEVILRCVPISNHLYFYWYRQILGQKVEFLVSFYNNEISEKSEIFDDQFSVERPDGSNFTLKIRSTKLEDSAMYFCAGSVLGRQSTGELFFGEGSRLTVL.

This rearrangement joins TRBV29-1 to TRBJ2-2; 7 bases match TRBD1. The V segment lost 4 bases and the J segment 6 bases; nucleotides outside the gene matches: 8. The CDR3 has 14 residues. From germline, CDR1 is SQVTM and CDR2 ANQGSEA. The CDR3 region has the DNA TGCAGCGTTGGACAGGGTTCTGGCGCCGGGGAGCTGTTTTTT. Its protein product is CSVGQGSGAGELFF.

Only one count was recorded for this clonotype. A much bigger clone sits one base away, suggesting this may be a read error. J is TRBJ2-2 and V is TRBV20-1; 11 bases align to TRBD2. V was clipped by 4 bases and J by 7 bases; unmatched bases: 8. This CDR3 has 15 amino acids. CDR1 is DFQATT, CDR2 SNEGSKA, per germline (reference sequence). The CDR3 coding sequence is TGCAGTGCTATTAGCGGGGGGGCCAGAATCGGGGAGCTGTTTTTT. It codes for CSAISGGARIGELFF.

The chain has TRBV20-1 and TRBJ2-3; 9 nucleotides agree with TRBD1. V shed 7 bases, J shed 4 bases, and the junction held 3 bases outside the gene matches. Looked up from germline, CDR1 is DFQATT and CDR2 is SNEGSKA (reference sequence). This CDR3 comprises 12 residues. The CDR3 DNA reads TGCAGTGTAGGGACAGGGTCAGATACGCAGTATTTT. Its protein is CSVGTGSDTQYF.

This clonotype has a count of ten or more. J is TRBJ2-7 and V is TRBV12-3 or TRBV12-4; D is uncertain. CDR3 length: 14 amino acids. V was shortened by 7 bases and J by 2 bases, with 15 bases between the two germline ends. This CDR3 is CASTDSDRTYEQYF. Written as DNA, the CDR3 is TGTGCCAGCACCGACTCTGATCGGACCTACGAGCAGTACTTC.

This chain links TRBV19 with TRBJ2-1, with 9 nucleotides matching TRBD2. V lost 7 bases and J lost 2; bases outside the gene matches: 6. The V gene's germline CDR1 is LNHDA and CDR2 SQIVND (reference sequence). The CDR3 spans 15 residues. CDR3 DNA sequence: TGTGCCAGTACGGTAGCGGGAGCCACCTACAATGAGCAGTTCTTC. Translating gives CASTVAGATYNEQFF.

The chain is built from TRBV18 and TRBJ2-1, with D perhaps matching TRBD1 (6 bases). This CDR3 contains 15 residues. The germline V gene encodes CDR1 KGHSH and CDR2 LQKENI. Between the trimmed V and J ends, which lost 2 bases and 4 bases, there was a span of 12 bases. The CDR3 coding sequence is TGTGCCAGCTCACCATGGGGGCCGGGATACAATGAGCAGTTCTTC. This gives the protein CASSPWGPGYNEQFF.

This clonotype has just a few counts. The V and J genes are TRBV20-1 and TRBJ1-2; weak D call: TRBD1 (5 bases). The CDR3 length is 17 residues. Germline values: CDR1 DFQATT, CDR2 SNEGSKA (reference sequence). V was shortened by 0 bases and J by 2 bases, with 19 bases between the two germline ends. CDR3 sequence (DNA): TGCAGTGCTAGAGATCTCTTCCGGGACGGATTAAACTATGGCTACACCTTC. Protein: CSARDLFRDGLNYGYTF.

CDR3 sequence (DNA): TGTGCCACCAGTGATATGACAGGAAGCTCCTACAATGAGCAGTTCTTC. Translated: CATSDMTGSSYNEQFF. This chain links TRBV24-1 with TRBJ2-1, with a tentative D call TRBD1 (6 bases). Germline V CDR1 and CDR2: KGHDR, SFDVKD. CDR3 length equals 16 residues. Trimming pared 3 bases from V and 0 bases from J, leaving 11 bases between.

The sample holds many counts of this clonotype. CDR3 nucleotide sequence: TGCAGTGCTGATTTTATGTGGGGGGCCCGCAATGAGCAGTTCTTC. It specifies CSADFMWGARNEQFF. The chain is built from TRBV20-1 and TRBJ2-1; D could derive from TRBD1 or TRBD2 (6 bases each). Per the germline V gene, CDR1 is DFQATT and CDR2 is SNEGSKA (reference sequence). This CDR3 comprises 15 residues. Deletions cut 5 bases from V and 6 bases from J, with 20 bases between.

This clonotype was picked up many times. The CDR3 DNA is TGTGCCAGCAGCCAAGTGGGAGGAGGGGGATACAATGAGCAGTTCTTC. This codes for CASSQVGGGGYNEQFF. V usage is TRBV14 and J usage is TRBJ2-1, with D possibly called TRBD1 or TRBD2 (6 bases each). CDR1 and CDR2 (germline): SGHDN, FVKESK. V gave up 1 base and J gave up 4 bases, with 14 bases separating them. The CDR3 runs to 16 residues. Supplemented by reference TRBV14 and TRBJ2-1, the full variable domain reads EAGVTQFPSHSVIEKGQTVTLRCDPISGHDNLYWYRRVMGKEIKFLLHFVKESKQDESGMPNNRFLAERTGGTYSTLKVQPAELEDSGVYFCASSQVGGGGYNEQFFGPGTRLTVL.

This clonotype showed up many times. The rearrangement joins TRBV12-3 or TRBV12-4 to TRBJ1-1; tentatively, D is TRBD1 (6 bases). The CDR3 runs 14 residues. V lost 5 bases, J lost 5 bases, and 15 bases lay in between. The CDR3 protein is CASSAPGARTEAFF. CDR3 DNA sequence: TGTGCCAGCAGTGCTCCAGGGGCGAGGACTGAAGCTTTCTTT.

The chain combines TRBV5-1 with TRBJ1-5; possibly TRBD1 for D (5 bases). This CDR3 has 15 residues. V was trimmed by 4 bases and J by 1 base, leaving 12 bases between them. Germline V gives CDR1 SGHRS, CDR2 YFSETQ. The DNA of the CDR3 is TGCGCCAGCAGCCCCGTGGGGGGGAGCAATCAGCCCCAGCATTTT. It specifies CASSPVGGSNQPQHF.

This clonotype was seen many times. This chain connects TRBV6-2 or TRBV6-3 to TRBJ2-7; TRBD1 is a possible D gene (6 bases). CDR1 is MNHEY and CDR2 is SVGEGT in the germline V gene. Between the trimmed V and J ends, which lost 7 bases and 3 bases, there was a span of 16 bases. This CDR3 region has 14 residues. DNA of the CDR3: TGTGCCAGCATTGGACAGTCGGTATACTACGAGCAGTACTTC. This translates into CASIGQSVYYEQYF.

This clonotype was counted many times. The V call is TRBV20-1, the J call TRBJ2-1; 8 bases are shared with TRBD1. CDR3 length: 16 amino acids. Trimming removed 3 bases from V and 0 bases from J; junction bases left unmatched: 7. Germline V lookup: CDR1 DFQATT, CDR2 SNEGSKA (reference sequence). Here the CDR3 DNA reads TGCAGTGCTAGGGGACAGGTCAAGAGCTCCTACAATGAGCAGTTCTTC. This codes for CSARGQVKSSYNEQFF.

There are many counts of this clonotype. The chain combines TRBV7-4 with TRBJ2-1; D not resolved. V gave up 5 bases and J gave up 0 bases, with 20 bases separating them. This CDR3 is 18 amino acids long. Germline-derived CDR1 and CDR2 are SGHVT and SQSDAQ. The CDR3 DNA reads TGTGCCAGCAGCCACGTGCAAGAGAACGTTCGCTCCTACAATGAGCAGTTCTTC. It encodes CASSHVQENVRSYNEQFF.

This clonotype appeared a few times. The J gene is TRBJ2-4, the V gene TRBV12-3 or TRBV12-4; D is uncertain. This CDR3 comprises 15 residues. V shed 4 bases and J shed 0 bases, with 10 bases lying between them. The CDR3, as DNA: TGTGCCAGCAGTTCCGGTTTGATAGCCAAAAACATTCAGTACTTC. As protein: CASSSGLIAKNIQYF.

This clonotype is labeled as large. V and J are TRBV7-2 and TRBJ2-3; the D gene could be TRBD1 or TRBD2 (5 bases each). The CDR3 sequence is 16 residues long. CDR1 is SGHTA, CDR2 FQGNSA, per germline. Trimming left V 4 bases short and J 4 bases short, with 18 bases between. The CDR3 is CASSSPVGASADTQYF. The CDR3 DNA reads as TGTGCCAGCAGCTCCCCCGTCGGGGCATCGGCAGATACGCAGTATTTT.

The sample holds many counts of this clonotype. The chain uses TRBV7-2 and TRBJ2-2, with TRBD2 identical over 8 bases. This CDR3 is 16 amino acids long. CDR1 is SGHTA and CDR2 is FQGNSA in the germline V gene. The junction had 13 bases not matched to a gene; V was cut back by 7 bases and J by 6 bases. CDR3 in DNA: TGTGCCAGCACTCTCGGGGGGGTCCTCAGGCCCGGGGAGCTGTTTTTT. Amino acid sequence: CASTLGGVLRPGELFF.

The chain is built from TRBV7-2 and TRBJ1-2; tentative D call: TRBD1 (6 bases). Germline CDR1 SGHTA, CDR2 FQGNSA. The CDR3 spans 16 residues. The germline V and J ends were trimmed by 5 bases and 5 bases, with 21 bases remaining between them. CDR3 sequence reads: CASSPTHPGQRYGYTF. For the CDR3, the DNA is TGTGCCAGCAGCCCCACCCATCCGGGACAACGATATGGCTACACCTTC.

This clonotype was seen a few times. The chain is built from TRBV18 and TRBJ2-1, with D unresolved. Germline V gene sequence: CDR1 KGHSH, CDR2 LQKENI. The CDR3 runs 16 residues. The V end was cut by 4 bases, the J end by 0 bases, with 13 bases between. Written as DNA, the CDR3 is TGTGCCAGCTCACAGGAATTTGTGAGCTCCTACAATGAGCAGTTCTTC. Translating gives CASSQEFVSSYNEQFF.

In this sample, this clonotype turned up a few times. The chain couples TRBV20-1 to TRBJ2-3; perhaps TRBD1 as D (6 bases). Germline CDR1 DFQATT, CDR2 SNEGSKA (reference sequence). The V gene lost 3 bases and the J gene lost 2 bases, with 12 bases spanning the gap. This CDR3 region has 14 residues. CDR3 coding DNA: TGCAGTGCTAGTCCAGGGGCGAACACAGATACGCAGTATTTT. It yields the protein CSASPGANTDTQYF.